This passage covers 2 T cell receptor beta chains from one sample sequenced in a study of T-cell memory formation after mild COVID-19. TCRdb itself ran the 5' RACE reads through MiXCR, one entry per CDR3 protein. Of more than 400,000 distinct CDR3 sequences in the sample, approximately 18% were seen once. Sequencing was done on a sample of PBMCs or a T cell subset sorted from them (not recorded which). These receptors were taken from an adult woman who had mild COVID-19 (a few samples of this study predate the infection). Cell type and time point are not known.

This clonotype was picked up a small number of times. V usage is TRBV7-9 and J usage is TRBJ2-3; D possibly uses TRBD1 or TRBD2 (5 bases each). The germline CDR1 and CDR2 sequences are SEHNR and FQNEAQ (reference sequence). V was pared by 3 bases and J by 1 base, with 14 bases between. This CDR3 has 16 residues. CDR3 loop: CASSFGTRGGTDTQYF. CDR3 DNA sequence: TGTGCCAGCAGCTTCGGGACGCGCGGTGGCACAGATACGCAGTATTTT. The variable domain in full, completed from reference TRBV7-9 and TRBJ2-3, reads DTGVSQNPRHKITKRGQNVTFRCDPISEHNRLYWYRQTLGQGPEFLTYFQNEAQLEKSRLLSDRFSAERPKGSFSTLEIQRTEQGDSAMYLCASSFGTRGGTDTQYFGPGTRLTVL.

Many counts were recorded for this clonotype. The chain recombines TRBV5-1 with TRBJ2-7; D unresolved. Per germline, CDR1 SGHRS and CDR2 YFSETQ. This CDR3 region has 15 residues. Trimming cost V 0 bases and J 0 bases, with 10 bases left between them. The CDR3 reads CASSLGSASSYEQYF. CDR3 bases: TGCGCCAGCAGCTTGGGTTCAGCAAGCTCCTACGAGCAGTACTTC.